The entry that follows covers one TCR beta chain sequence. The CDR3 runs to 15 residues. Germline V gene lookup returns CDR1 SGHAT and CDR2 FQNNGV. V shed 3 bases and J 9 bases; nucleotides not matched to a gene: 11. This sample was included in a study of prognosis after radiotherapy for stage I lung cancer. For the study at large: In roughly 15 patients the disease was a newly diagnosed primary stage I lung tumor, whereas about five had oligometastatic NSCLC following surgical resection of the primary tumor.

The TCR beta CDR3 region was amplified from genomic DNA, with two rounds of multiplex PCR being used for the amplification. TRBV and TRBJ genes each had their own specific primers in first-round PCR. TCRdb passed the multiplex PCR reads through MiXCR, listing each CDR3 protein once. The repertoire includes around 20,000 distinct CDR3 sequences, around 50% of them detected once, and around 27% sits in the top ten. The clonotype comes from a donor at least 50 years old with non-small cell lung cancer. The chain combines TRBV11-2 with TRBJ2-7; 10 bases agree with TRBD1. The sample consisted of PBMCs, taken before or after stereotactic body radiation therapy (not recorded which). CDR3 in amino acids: CASSLTTGGLDVQYF. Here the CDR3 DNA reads TGTGCCAGCAGCTTGACGACAGGGGGCCTGGACGTGCAGTACTTC.